This T cell receptor (beta chain) stems from a study of identical twins. General observations from the study: In cord blood, abundant beta clonotypes had fewer insertions; memory showed no trend.

The CDR3 runs to 15 residues. Trimming shortened V by 2 bases and J by 2 bases, and 9 bases separated the two germline ends. CDR1 and CDR2 from the germline V gene are KGHSH and LQKENI. Each CDR3 protein gets one entry after TCRdb re-called the 5' RACE reads with MiXCR. This table has just under 650,000 distinct CDR3 sequences, just over 7% appearing once. This clonotype was observed many times. Its antigen is not identified. Another study also made use of these data, one on yellow fever vaccine responses in identical twins.

The sequencing sample was made of PBMCs. The TCR was taken from a woman between 18 and 29 years old in good health. The V gene is TRBV18, the J gene TRBJ2-2; a possible D gene is TRBD1 (5 bases). The CDR3 coding sequence is TGTGCCAGCTCACCAAAGACAGAAAACACCGGGGAGCTGTTTTTT. Its protein is CASSPKTENTGELFF.